This T cell receptor beta chain appears in the sequencing data of a study of T-cell reconstitution after alpha-beta-depleted transplantation in children. Preparation of the TCRbeta library involved a method that used unique molecular identifiers. TCRdb analysed the PCR reads with MiXCR anew, one entry per CDR3 protein. The table shows about 340,000 distinct CDR3 sequences, with around a tenth occurring only once. The sample holds a few counts of this clonotype. Trimming shortened V by 2 bases and J by 1 base, and 16 bases separated the two germline ends. The V gene's germline CDR1 is SGHVS and CDR2 FQNEAQ. This CDR3 comprises 17 residues.

The sample in question was PBMCs from the stem cell graft donor, obtained from the stem cell graft. This TCR was sampled from a human donor who donated a stem cell graft to a child with acute lymphoblastic leukemia. The chain carries TRBV7-8 and TRBJ2-3; D could derive from TRBD1 or TRBD2 (5 bases each). In nucleotides, the CDR3 is TGTGCCAGCAGCTTAAGTTGGGGCGGGCCGGGCACAGATACGCAGTATTTT. It is translated as CASSLSWGGPGTDTQYF.